This TCR beta chain was recorded in a study of cytomegalovirus exposure and HLA in healthy donors. A word on this clone: Its target is not known.

Study-wide points: Most CMV-associated TCR beta chains appeared HLA-restricted in a later analysis.

PCR primers comprised 60 Vbeta and 13 Jbeta primers. Libraries were prepared by immunoSEQ multiplex PCR; TCRdb keeps only in-frame clonotypes and omits some of them. The table includes 100,000 to 150,000 clones, roughly 15% detected once. CDR1 and CDR2 (germline): MNHEY, SMNVEV (reference sequence). The J segment lost 1 base and the V segment lost 7 bases, leaving 5 bases of the junction unmatched. The length of the CDR3 is 15 residues. The receptor was derived from a female donor in good health and CMV-seropositive. Sequencing was performed on PBMCs. J is TRBJ2-1 and V is TRBV27; TRBD1 matches 9 bases. The CDR3 bases are TGTGCCAGCAACAGGGACAGGGCTTCCTACAATGAGCAGTTCTTC. Translation gives CASNRDRASYNEQFF.